A few counts support the clone carrying this T cell receptor (beta chain). The target antigen is unknown. MiXCR, run by TCRdb on the reads, gives a single entry per CDR3 protein. The table records 550,000 to 700,000 distinct CDR3 sequences, roughly 42% of them present only once. This sample was taken from a study of T cell repertoires in cytomegalovirus infection. Looking at the study overall: CMV infection plus the matching HLA type was flagged by public TCR beta signatures. Study-wide results and caveats: Cumulative public TCR beta family frequency identified CMV carriers with the relevant HLA.

CDR3 size: 14 residues. The germline V gene encodes CDR1 MNHNS and CDR2 SASEGT. V was cut by 3 bases and J by 4 bases, with 10 bases left in between. This chain connects TRBV6-1 to TRBJ1-5; D is unclear. The sequence was obtained from a human donor in good health (CMV status not recorded). Some clones in this sample may be carry-over from other donors' samples. Specimen: cultured PBMCs, collected from culture after CMV antigen stimulation. Here the CDR3 reads CASSELGNNQPQHF. The CDR3 DNA reads as TGTGCCAGCAGTGAGCTCGGGAATAATCAGCCCCAGCATTTT.